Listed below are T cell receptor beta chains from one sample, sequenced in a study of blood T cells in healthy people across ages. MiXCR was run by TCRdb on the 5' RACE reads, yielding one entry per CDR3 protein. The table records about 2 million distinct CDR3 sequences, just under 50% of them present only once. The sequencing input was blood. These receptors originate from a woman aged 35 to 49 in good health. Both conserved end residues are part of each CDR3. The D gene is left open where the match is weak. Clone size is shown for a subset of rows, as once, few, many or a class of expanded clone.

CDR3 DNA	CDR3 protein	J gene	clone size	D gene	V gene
TGTGCCAGCAGCCCACGGAGGGGGTTCCACTATGGCTACACCTTC	CASSPRRGFHYGYTF	TRBJ1-2	.	.	TRBV7-2
TGTGCCTGCAGCAAAGGCGGGGTAGAGACCCAGTACTTC	CACSKGGVETQYF	TRBJ2-5	.	.	TRBV7-2
TGTGCCAGCAGTGAATTGCATGGACCGAGGCCGTCCTACGAGCAGTACTTC	CASSELHGPRPSYEQYF	TRBJ2-7	.	.	TRBV6-1
TGTGCCAGCACCACCTCTGGCAGCCGGGAGACCCAGTACTTC	CASTTSGSRETQYF	TRBJ2-5	many	.	TRBV7-2
TGTGCCAGCAGCTTTACAGGAGTCCCTAGCACAGATACGCAGTATTTT	CASSFTGVPSTDTQYF	TRBJ2-3	.	.	TRBV7-9
TGTGCCAGCAGCCCCGGGACAGGGGTTATAGAACTAGATACGCAGTATTTT	CASSPGTGVIELDTQYF	TRBJ2-3	.	TRBD1	TRBV2
TGCAGTGCTGTACGCGCGGGGCCCGGGGAGCTGTTTTTT	CSAVRAGPGELFF	TRBJ2-2	.	.	TRBV20-1
TGCGCCTGCCAACTGAGGACTAGCGGGGCACAAGAGACCCAGTACTTC	CACQLRTSGAQETQYF	TRBJ2-5	.	TRBD2	TRBV5-1
TGTGCCAGCAGCCCCAAAGAAGGGATCTCCTACAATGAGCAGTTCTTC	CASSPKEGISYNEQFF	TRBJ2-1	.	.	TRBV7-9
TGTGCCAGCAGCTTCGTTGGTGAGGACGAGCAGTACTTC	CASSFVGEDEQYF	TRBJ2-7	.	.	TRBV7-9
TGTGCCAGCAAACCCGGGAGCTCCTACGAGCAGTACTTC	CASKPGSSYEQYF	TRBJ2-7	.	.	TRBV6-5
TGTGCCAGCTCACACCGGACTAGAAAGGACAATGAGCAGTTCTTC	CASSHRTRKDNEQFF	TRBJ2-1	.	TRBD2	TRBV18
TGTGCCAGCAGCGTAGCTGGCGCCTCAAGCACAGATACGCAGTATTTT	CASSVAGASSTDTQYF	TRBJ2-3	few	.	TRBV9